This paragraph covers one T cell receptor beta chain sequence. This sample stems from a study of blood T cell repertoires in COVID-19. The CDR3 runs 15 residues. The V gene's germline CDR1 is MDHEN and CDR2 SYDVKM. V dropped 4 bases and J dropped 4 bases, with 14 bases sitting between them. TCRdb's copy holds only in-frame clones and misses some; the assay was immunoSEQ multiplex PCR. The sample consists of about 250,000 clones, 70% to 90% of them appearing once. The J gene is TRBJ1-3, the V gene TRBV28; D ambiguous. The sequenced sample was PBMCs or T cells enriched from blood (not recorded which). The sequence was collected from a woman between 25 and 40 years old who had recovered from COVID-19. The CDR3 sequence is CASSSEGVEGNTIYF. DNA of the CDR3: TGTGCCAGCAGTTCAGAGGGTGTAGAAGGAAACACCATATATTTT. The entire variable domain, with the rest obtained from reference TRBV28 and TRBJ1-3, is as follows: DVKVTQSSRYLVKRTGEKVFLECVQDMDHENMFWYRQDPGLGLRLIYFSYDVKMKEKGDIPEGYSVSREKKERFSLILESASTNQTSMYLCASSSEGVEGNTIYFGEGSWLTVV.